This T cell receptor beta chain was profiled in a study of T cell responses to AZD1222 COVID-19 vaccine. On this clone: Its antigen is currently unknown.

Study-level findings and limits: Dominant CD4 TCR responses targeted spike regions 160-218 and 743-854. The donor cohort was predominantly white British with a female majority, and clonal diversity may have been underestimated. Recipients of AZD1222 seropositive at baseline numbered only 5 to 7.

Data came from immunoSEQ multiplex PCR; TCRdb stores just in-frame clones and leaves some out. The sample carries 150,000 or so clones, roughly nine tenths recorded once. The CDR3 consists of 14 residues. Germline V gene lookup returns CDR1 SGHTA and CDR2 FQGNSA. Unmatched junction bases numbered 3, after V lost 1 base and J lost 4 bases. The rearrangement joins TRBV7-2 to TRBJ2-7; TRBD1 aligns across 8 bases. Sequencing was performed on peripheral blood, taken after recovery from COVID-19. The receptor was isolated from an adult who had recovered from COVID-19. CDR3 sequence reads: CASSLVQGGYEQYF. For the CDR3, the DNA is TGTGCCAGCAGCTTAGTACAGGGGGGATACGAGCAGTACTTC.